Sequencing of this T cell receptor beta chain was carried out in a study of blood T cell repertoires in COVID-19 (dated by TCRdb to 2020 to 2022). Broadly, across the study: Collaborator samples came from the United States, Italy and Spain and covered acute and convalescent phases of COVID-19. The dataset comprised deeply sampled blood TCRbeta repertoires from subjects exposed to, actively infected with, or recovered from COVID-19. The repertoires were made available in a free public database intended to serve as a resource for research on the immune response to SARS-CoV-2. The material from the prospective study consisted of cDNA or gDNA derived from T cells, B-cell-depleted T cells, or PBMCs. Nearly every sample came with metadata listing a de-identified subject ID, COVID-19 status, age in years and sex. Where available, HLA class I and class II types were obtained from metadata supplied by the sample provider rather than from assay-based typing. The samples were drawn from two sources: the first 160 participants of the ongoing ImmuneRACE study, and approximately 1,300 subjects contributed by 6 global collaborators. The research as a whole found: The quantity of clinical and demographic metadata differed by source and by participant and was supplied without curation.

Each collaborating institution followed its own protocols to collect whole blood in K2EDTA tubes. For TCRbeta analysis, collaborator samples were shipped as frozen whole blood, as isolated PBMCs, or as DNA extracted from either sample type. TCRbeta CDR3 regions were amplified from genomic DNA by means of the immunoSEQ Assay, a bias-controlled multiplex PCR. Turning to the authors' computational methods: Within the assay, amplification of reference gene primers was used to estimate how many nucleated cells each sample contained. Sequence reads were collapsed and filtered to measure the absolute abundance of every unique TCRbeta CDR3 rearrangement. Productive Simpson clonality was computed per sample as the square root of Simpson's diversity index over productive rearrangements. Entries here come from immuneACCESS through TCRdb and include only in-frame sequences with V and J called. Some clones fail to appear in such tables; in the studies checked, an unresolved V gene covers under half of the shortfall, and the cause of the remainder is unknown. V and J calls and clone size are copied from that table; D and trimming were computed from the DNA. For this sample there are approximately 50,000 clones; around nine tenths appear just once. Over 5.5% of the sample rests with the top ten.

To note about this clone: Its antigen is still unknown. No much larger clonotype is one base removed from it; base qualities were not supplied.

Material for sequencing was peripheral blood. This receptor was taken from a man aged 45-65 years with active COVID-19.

At the DNA level, the sequence is TGTGCCAGCAGCCAGGAATCTCAGGGGGCCGGGGAAAAACTGTTTTTT. It specifies CASSQESQGAGEKLFF. The chain couples TRBV4-2 to TRBJ1-4, with TRBD1 identical over 8 junction bases. The CDR3 sequence holds 16 residues, the cysteine and phenylalanine included. This entry keeps only the CDR3 DNA: 48 bases, framed from base 1. The germline V gene encodes CDR1 LGHNA and CDR2 YNFKEQ. V loses 3 bases at its end and J loses 8 bases; junction bases beyond the gene matches: 11.